This TCR beta chain was identified during a study of regulatory T cells in long-lasting Graves disease. General study results and limits: Blood alone, not thyroid tissue, was studied.

Time point in this sample: newly diagnosed GD, antithyroid drugs for less than 3 months. Construction of the TCR library relied on RNA isolated from PBMCs. CDR1 is ENHRY, CDR2 SYGVKD, per germline. Trimming took 2 bases from V and 7 from J; bases not matched to a gene: 5. CDR3 size: 15 residues. This clonotype was observed many times. Its antigen is undetermined. Both iRepertoire HTBI primers and Arm-PCR of CDR3 regions were used to build the TCR beta libraries. TCRdb recomputed calls from the multiplex PCR reads with MiXCR, one row per CDR3 protein. The top ten hold more than 9% of the sample, which has more than 400,000 distinct CDR3 sequences, under 20% seen once. The same specimen was also included in a second study, on T cells in Graves' hyperthyroidism and ophthalmopathy.

Sequenced material: peripheral blood mononuclear cells (PBMCs), taken at new diagnosis, from a patient treated with antithyroid drugs. This sequence joins TRBV10-3 and TRBJ1-2; 12 positions agree with TRBD1. The clonotype comes from a man in his forties with Graves disease. The CDR3 is CAISEAGQGARGYTF. The CDR3, as DNA: TGTGCCATCAGTGAGGCGGGACAGGGGGCCCGTGGCTACACCTTC.